These 13 T cell receptor beta chains originate from one sample sequenced in a study of Ad26.COV2.S vaccination and SARS-CoV-2 variants. The data were produced by immunoSEQ multiplex PCR, yet TCRdb's version contains in-frame clones alone and is incomplete. The table shows fewer than 300,000 clones, with around 87% occurring only once. Treatment indicated: around 19 received Ad26.COV2.S at low or high dose, single or two shots; several received placebo; per-sample allocation not given. All samples were drawn on day 63, counting from the first vaccine or placebo injection. The starting material was peripheral blood, obtained in a trial of Ad26.COV2.S vaccine versus placebo. All receptors derive from a person between 18 and 60 years old who received the Ad26.COV2.S COVID-19 vaccine or a placebo.

In its sample, this clone was seen once. This chain links TRBV29-1 with TRBJ2-5, with 9 bases lining up with TRBD1. CDR3 length: 13 residues. With V trimmed by 3 bases and J by 3 bases, 2 bases remained unmatched. Looked up from germline, CDR1 is SQVTM and CDR2 is ANQGSEA. This CDR3 is CSVDRDREETQYF. Here the CDR3 DNA reads TGCAGCGTTGACCGGGACAGGGAAGAGACCCAGTACTTC.

This chain joins TRBV3-1 (or the pseudogene TRBV3-2) and TRBJ2-1; 7 bases align to TRBD2. Per the germline V gene, CDR1 is LGHDT and CDR2 is YNNKEL (reference sequence). This CDR3 contains 17 residues. The V segment lost 1 base and the J segment 0 bases; nucleotides outside the gene matches: 6. CDR3 in DNA: TGTGCCAGCAGCCAAGGGACTAGTGTAAGCTCCTACAATGAGCAGTTCTTC. It is translated as CASSQGTSVSSYNEQFF.

The rearrangement links TRBV6-1 to TRBJ2-5; the match to TRBD1 covers 10 bases. The V gene end was trimmed by 0 bases and the J gene end by 5 bases; junction bases not matched to a gene: 6. The CDR3 has 16 amino acids. Germline loops: CDR1 MNHNS, CDR2 SASEGT. DNA for the CDR3: TGTGCCAGCAGTGAAGCCGGGACAGGGGAGTGGGAGACCCAGTACTTC. Residues: CASSEAGTGEWETQYF.

The genes are TRBV19 and TRBJ2-1; D is unresolved. This CDR3 has 13 residues. CDR1 and CDR2 (germline): LNHDA, SQIVND (reference sequence). V lost 5 bases and J 3 bases, leaving 8 bases between the germline ends. DNA of the CDR3: TGTGCCAGTAGTGGGCAAAACTACAATGAGCAGTTCTTC. Residues: CASSGQNYNEQFF.

The V call is TRBV18, the J call TRBJ1-5, with D possibly being TRBD1 (5 bases). Looked up from germline, CDR1 is KGHSH and CDR2 is LQKENI. The CDR3 is 13 residues long. With 5 bases removed from V and 1 base from J, the gap between germline ends came to 6 bases. The CDR3 loop is CASSSGSNQPQHF. The DNA for the CDR3 is TGTGCCAGCTCATCAGGGAGCAATCAGCCCCAGCATTTT.

This sequence joins TRBV6-5 and TRBJ1-2, with D hard to call. The CDR3 spans 15 residues. V lost 5 bases and J lost 8, with 21 bases in between. CDR1 MNHEY and CDR2 SVGAGI come from the germline V gene. The CDR3 nucleotides read TGTGCCAGCAGTCTCACCCCCGAGGCTCGAAGGGGCTACACCTTC. Translation gives CASSLTPEARRGYTF.

The chain uses TRBV6-5 and TRBJ2-1, with TRBD2 as a possible D gene (6 bases). Trimming took 0 bases from V and 3 from J, leaving 12 bases between them. The CDR3 totals 16 residues. Germline V lookup: CDR1 MNHEY, CDR2 SVGAGI. For the CDR3, the DNA is TGTGCCAGCAGTTACTCGGTCTGGGGAGGCTACAATGAGCAGTTCTTC. It is translated as CASSYSVWGGYNEQFF.

The chain has TRBV2 and TRBJ1-1, with D uncertain. Germline V gives CDR1 SNHLY, CDR2 FYNNEI. Trimming shortened V by 3 bases and J by 1 base, and 3 bases separated the two germline ends. The CDR3 length is 12 residues. CDR3 sequence: CASSDQNTEAFF. The CDR3 DNA reads as TGTGCCAGCAGTGACCAGAACACTGAAGCTTTCTTT.

The V gene is TRBV10-1, the J gene TRBJ2-1, with D unresolved. The germline V gene has CDR1 WNHNN and CDR2 SYGVQD (reference sequence). The CDR3 contains 13 residues. Trimming pared 1 base from V and 9 bases from J, leaving 10 bases between. CDR3 amino acids: CASSEWPGSEQFF. The DNA of the CDR3 is TGCGCCAGCAGTGAGTGGCCAGGCAGTGAGCAGTTCTTC.

The chain links TRBV12-3 or TRBV12-4 to TRBJ2-3; D ambiguous. V was clipped by 5 bases and J by 2 bases, with 8 bases between them. The CDR3 is 13 residues long. The CDR3 bases are TGTGCCAGCAGTGTCCCTTTCACAGATACGCAGTATTTT. Amino acids: CASSVPFTDTQYF.

The chain carries TRBV30 and TRBJ2-7, with D unclear. Germline V gene sequence: CDR1 GTSNPN, CDR2 SVGIG (reference sequence). The CDR3 has 13 amino acids. With 6 bases removed from V and 3 bases from J, the gap between germline ends came to 15 bases. DNA for the CDR3: TGTGCCTGCGCCCTCGGAACCATCTACGAGCAGTACTTC. Residues: CACALGTIYEQYF.

This chain connects TRBV7-2 to TRBJ2-5, with D maybe TRBD1 (6 bases). This CDR3 spans 16 amino acids. V was pared by 0 bases and J by 5 bases, with 16 bases between. Germline CDR1 is SGHTA and CDR2 is FQGNSA. The CDR3 sequence is CASSLAYGQLGETQYF. CDR3 nucleotides: TGTGCCAGCAGCTTAGCGTATGGACAGCTAGGGGAGACCCAGTACTTC.

This sequence joins TRBV30 and TRBJ2-7, with 10 bases identical to TRBD1. CDR3 size: 16 residues. The ends lost 5 bases at V and 3 bases at J; junction bases unmatched: 13. The germline gives CDR1 GTSNPN, CDR2 SVGIG (reference sequence). Here the CDR3 reads CAWDSSGTGVGYEQYF. The CDR3 DNA sequence: TGTGCCTGGGACTCATCCGGGACAGGGGTTGGCTACGAGCAGTACTTC.